A single sample is the source of the 21 T cell receptor beta chains below, sequenced in a study of CD8 T cells in ankylosing spondylitis. Each CDR3 protein gets one entry after TCRdb re-called the 5' RACE reads with MiXCR. The repertoire includes 36,000 or so distinct CDR3 sequences, approximately 10% of them detected once, and 20% sits in the top ten. The sample taken for sequencing was synovial fluid, either unsorted or a sorted T cell fraction (not recorded which). All receptors derive from a male donor with ankylosing spondylitis.

The chain combines TRBV15 with TRBJ2-7, with TRBD2 as a possible D gene (6 bases). V lost 5 bases and J 2 bases, leaving 22 bases between the germline ends. CDR1 LNHNV and CDR2 YYDKDF come from the germline V gene (reference sequence). The length of the CDR3 is 17 residues. CDR3 bases: TGTGCCACCAGCCGCGATGGGGGGTTGAGGGATGCCTACGAGCAGTACTTC. This encodes CATSRDGGLRDAYEQYF. Filled out from reference TRBV15 and TRBJ2-7, the complete variable domain reads DAMVIQNPRYQVTQFGKPVTLSCSQTLNHNVMYWYQQKSSQAPKLLFHYYDKDFNNEADTPDNFQSRRPNTSFCFLDIRSPGLGDTAMYLCATSRDGGLRDAYEQYFGPGTRLTVT.

This clonotype was counted at least ten times. V usage is TRBV15 and J usage is TRBJ2-1, with 8 bases fitting TRBD2. After removal of 5 bases from V and 5 bases from J, the junction contained 5 bases not matched to a gene. Per germline, CDR1 LNHNV and CDR2 YYDKDF (reference sequence). The CDR3 has 14 residues. Here the CDR3 reads CATSYSGTHNEQFF. The CDR3 region has the DNA TGTGCCACCAGCTATAGCGGGACACACAATGAGCAGTTCTTC.

This clonotype was counted a few times. V is TRBV6-1 and J is TRBJ2-2; the D gene is possibly TRBD1 (5 bases). The ends were cut back, 6 bases at V and 0 bases at J, with 11 bases in the middle. This CDR3 comprises 15 residues. Germline CDR1 is MNHNS and CDR2 is SASEGT. CDR3 loop: CASRSWTPNTGELFF. The DNA for the CDR3 is TGTGCCAGCAGATCATGGACACCGAACACCGGGGAGCTGTTTTTT.

This clonotype appeared a few times. The chain is built from TRBV5-1 and TRBJ2-5; 7 bases map to TRBD1. CDR3 length: 13 residues. Per germline, CDR1 SGHRS and CDR2 YFSETQ. J lost 2 bases, V lost 4 bases, and 2 bases had no gene match. This CDR3 reads CASSRGQQETQYF. The DNA for the CDR3 is TGCGCCAGCAGCCGGGGACAGCAAGAGACCCAGTACTTC. Drawing the rest from reference TRBV5-1 and TRBJ2-5, the complete variable domain is KAGVTQTPRYLIKTRGQQVTLSCSPISGHRSVSWYQQTPGQGLQFLFEYFSETQRNKGNFPGRFSGRQFSNSRSEMNVSTLELGDSALYLCASSRGQQETQYFGPGTRLLVL.

The chain employs TRBV2 and TRBJ2-7; perhaps TRBD2 as D (6 bases). V lost 7 bases to trimming and J lost 2 bases, with 12 bases between them. Germline assignment: CDR1 SNHLY and CDR2 FYNNEI. This CDR3 is 13 amino acids long. DNA of the CDR3: TGTGCCAGCATTACGGGAGTCCCCTACGAGCAGTACTTC. Protein sequence: CASITGVPYEQYF. Variable domain in full (rest from reference TRBV2 and TRBJ2-7): EPEVTQTPSHQVTQMGQEVILRCVPISNHLYFYWYRQILGQKVEFLVSFYNNEISEKSEIFDDQFSVERPDGSNFTLKIRSTKLEDSAMYFCASITGVPYEQYFGPGTRLTVT.

CDR3 loop: CASSHLSGADIQYF. CDR3 DNA sequence: TGTGCCAGCAGCCATCTAAGCGGGGCTGACATTCAGTACTTC. The chain recombines TRBV3-1 with TRBJ2-4, with TRBD2 matching over 7 bases. This CDR3 has 14 residues. Germline CDR1 and CDR2: LGHDT and YNNKEL (reference sequence). V lost 3 bases, J lost 8 bases, and 7 bases stayed unmatched.

V usage is TRBV6-2 or TRBV6-3 and J usage is TRBJ2-1; the D gene is possibly TRBD2 (6 bases). The CDR3 spans 13 residues. With 5 bases removed from V and 4 bases from J, the gap between germline ends came to 9 bases. Germline V gene sequence: CDR1 MNHEY, CDR2 SVGEGT. The CDR3 bases are TGTGCCAGCAGTCCCGGGACTTACAATGAGCAGTTCTTC. Translating it yields CASSPGTYNEQFF.

This clonotype was counted between two and nine times. The chain is built from TRBV29-1 and TRBJ2-7; D remains ambiguous. There are 14 residues in the CDR3. V lost 2 bases to trimming and J lost 5 bases, with 16 bases between them. The V gene's germline CDR1 is SQVTM and CDR2 ANQGSEA. In nucleotides, the CDR3 is TGCAGCGTTGAAAAATATGCAGGTGGAGACGAGCAGTACTTC. Its protein is CSVEKYAGGDEQYF.

This clonotype was recorded many times. The chain has TRBV7-2 and TRBJ2-2, with TRBD2 matching over 8 bases. The CDR3 spans 16 residues. Germline V CDR1 and CDR2: SGHTA, FQGNSA. V lost 1 base and J lost 8; bases outside the gene matches: 9. This CDR3 reads CASSLVPAGAWGELFF. The CDR3 nucleotides are TGTGCCAGCAGCTTAGTACCAGCGGGAGCTTGGGGGGAGCTGTTTTTT.

This clonotype was observed at least ten times. This sequence joins TRBV27 and TRBJ1-6; 9 positions agree with TRBD1. The CDR3 has 15 amino acids. Per the germline V gene, CDR1 is MNHEY and CDR2 is SMNVEV (reference sequence). With 5 bases clipped from V and 9 bases from J, the junction kept 8 bases outside the gene matches. CDR3 in DNA: TGTGCCAGCAGTCCCCAAACAGGGGGCCTTTCACCCCTCCACTTT. The encoded protein is CASSPQTGGLSPLHF.

This clonotype came up many times. This chain uses TRBV7-8 with TRBJ2-1; D tentatively fits TRBD1 or TRBD2 (5 bases each). The ends were cut back, 8 bases at V and 2 bases at J, with 16 bases in the middle. The CDR3 spans 15 residues. Germline loops: CDR1 SGHVS, CDR2 FQNEAQ. The CDR3 coding sequence is TGTGCCAGCTGCTCCCGGGACCGCACCTACAATGAGCAGTTCTTC. Translated: CASCSRDRTYNEQFF.

This clonotype was seen a few times. J is TRBJ2-3 and V is TRBV7-6; 7 nucleotides align to TRBD2. The CDR3 loop spans 15 amino acids. Germline lookup yields CDR1 SGHVS and CDR2 FNYEAQ. The V gene end was trimmed by 5 bases and the J gene end by 4 bases; junction bases not matched to a gene: 9. CDR3 nucleotide sequence: TGTGCCAGCAGCCCCCTGCGTCGGGGGGCAGATACGCAGTATTTT. Protein product: CASSPLRRGADTQYF.

This clonotype showed up many times. The CDR3: CSPSGAPGANVLTF. For the CDR3, the DNA is TGCAGCCCCTCGGGGGCGCCTGGGGCCAACGTCCTGACTTTC. The chain joins TRBV29-1 to TRBJ2-6; D possibly matches TRBD1 or TRBD2 (6 bases each). The CDR3 spans 14 residues. Germline CDR1 SQVTM, CDR2 ANQGSEA. Trimming took off 8 bases at V and 2 bases at J, with 13 bases between the two ends.

Ten or more counts support this clonotype. The chain links TRBV5-6 to TRBJ2-5; no clear D. Germline CDR1 SGHDT, CDR2 YYEEEE. V lost 1 base, J lost 2 bases, and 6 bases lay in between. This CDR3 comprises 13 residues. The CDR3 loop reads CASSLSAQETQYF. The CDR3 coding sequence is TGTGCCAGCAGCTTGTCGGCGCAAGAGACCCAGTACTTC.

J is TRBJ2-7 and V is TRBV3-1; 11 bases align to TRBD2. There are 17 residues in the CDR3. The germline CDR1 and CDR2 sequences are LGHDT and YNNKEL (reference sequence). V lost 7 bases, J lost 2 bases, and 13 bases stayed unmatched. For the CDR3, the DNA is TGTGCCAGCACCCAGGACGGGACTAGCGGACAGACCTACGAGCAGTACTTC. Residues: CASTQDGTSGQTYEQYF.

This clonotype was detected ten times or more. The chain recombines TRBV5-1 with TRBJ2-3; possible D gene TRBD1, 6 bases. Germline CDR1 SGHRS, CDR2 YFSETQ. This CDR3 spans 17 amino acids. V lost 0 bases and J lost 4, with 18 bases in between. Here the CDR3 DNA reads TGCGCCAGCAGCTTGGCCCATGCCAGGGGTGAAGCAGATACGCAGTATTTT. It is translated as CASSLAHARGEADTQYF.

This clonotype was observed many times. This chain connects TRBV7-2 to TRBJ2-7; 12 bases are shared with TRBD2. CDR3 length: 15 amino acids. J gave up 5 bases and V 5 bases, and 7 bases lay outside the gene matches. Germline loops: CDR1 SGHTA, CDR2 FQGNSA. CDR3 nucleotide sequence: TGTGCCAGCAGCATTCTAGCGGGAGGGCGAGACGAGCAGTACTTC. Protein product: CASSILAGGRDEQYF. Full variable domain (missing parts from reference TRBV7-2 and TRBJ2-7): GAGVSQSPSNKVTEKGKDVELRCDPISGHTALYWYRQSLGQGLEFLIYFQGNSAPDKSGLPSDRFSAERTGGSVSTLTIQRTQQEDSAVYLCASSILAGGRDEQYFGPGTRLTVT.

Relative to its sample, this clonotype is medium-sized (0.01 to 0.1%). J is TRBJ2-2 and V is TRBV29-1; perhaps TRBD2 as D (5 bases). Trimming removed 7 bases at V and 0 bases at J, with 15 bases between. This CDR3 comprises 15 residues. Germline CDR1 reads SQVTM; CDR2 reads ANQGSEA. The CDR3 coding sequence is TGCAGCGCGAGGGATACTAGTACGAACACCGGGGAGCTGTTTTTT. It yields the protein CSARDTSTNTGELFF.

In this sample, this clonotype turned up many times. CDR3 in amino acids: CSGEGGRLDGYTF. The CDR3 coding sequence is TGCAGCGGGGAGGGGGGGCGGTTGGATGGCTACACCTTC. The chain carries TRBV29-1 and TRBJ1-2; the D gene is possibly TRBD1 (6 bases). Deletions cut 7 bases from V and 6 bases from J, with 18 bases between. Germline V gives CDR1 SQVTM, CDR2 ANQGSEA. The CDR3 runs 13 residues.

This sequence joins TRBV12-3 or TRBV12-4 and TRBJ2-3, with a possible D match to TRBD1 (6 bases). The CDR3 consists of 12 residues. V shed 6 bases and J shed 5 bases, with 9 bases lying between them. This CDR3 is CASSLGGDTQYF. In DNA, the CDR3 is TGTGCCAGCAGCCTAGGGGGAGATACGCAGTATTTT.

CDR3 bases: TGCAGTGGACAGGGTCCCGGAAACACCATATATTTT. Protein product: CSGQGPGNTIYF. V gene TRBV20-1 combines with J gene TRBJ1-3, with 7 bases fitting TRBD1. CDR3 size: 12 residues. Looked up from germline, CDR1 is DFQATT and CDR2 is SNEGSKA (reference sequence). The J segment lost 4 bases and the V segment lost 7 bases, leaving 4 bases of the junction unmatched.